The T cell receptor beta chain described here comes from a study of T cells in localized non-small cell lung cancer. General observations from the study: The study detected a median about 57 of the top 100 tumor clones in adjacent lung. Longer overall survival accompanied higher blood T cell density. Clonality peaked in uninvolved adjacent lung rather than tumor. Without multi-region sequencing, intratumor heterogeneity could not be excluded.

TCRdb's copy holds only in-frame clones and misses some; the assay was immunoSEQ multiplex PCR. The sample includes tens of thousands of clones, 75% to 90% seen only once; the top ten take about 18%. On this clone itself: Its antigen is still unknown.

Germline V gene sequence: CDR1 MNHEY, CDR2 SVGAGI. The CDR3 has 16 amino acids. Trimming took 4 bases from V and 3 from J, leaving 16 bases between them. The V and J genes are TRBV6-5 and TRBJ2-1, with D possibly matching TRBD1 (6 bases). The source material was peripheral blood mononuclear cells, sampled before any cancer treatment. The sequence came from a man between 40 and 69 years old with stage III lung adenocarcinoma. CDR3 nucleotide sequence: TGTGCCAGCAGTTTCAGCGCAGGGGCCGACTACAATGAGCAGTTCTTC. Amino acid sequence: CASSFSAGADYNEQFF.